This TCR beta chain was recorded in a study of T cell responses to AZD1222 COVID-19 vaccine (dated by TCRdb to the early 2020s). Study-wide context: AZD1222 recipients given second doses at about 4 weeks or at about 12 weeks were pooled, since spike-specific TCR depth and breadth were not found to differ between the two schedules. TCR sequencing covered roughly 230 trial participants: some 210 given two doses of AZD1222 and 26 given two doses of MenACWY control vaccine. Trial participants were enrolled by age into subgroups of 18-55, 56-69 and 70-plus years, and around 140, 26 and 57 TCR-sequenced participants, respectively, were included in these subgroups. General findings and caveats noted by the study authors: Epitopes outside the regions mutated in the B.1.351 and B.1.1.7 variants were reportedly recognized by nearly half of the unique spike-specific TCRs. Most participants were white British and females outnumbered males, and the authors suggested that clonal diversity may have been underestimated. Conclusions about previously exposed vaccinees are limited because only five or six AZD1222 recipients were SARS-CoV-2 seropositive at baseline. No day 14 peak-response samples were available, so repertoires were characterized only after the peak T cell response. A significant rise in spike-specific TCR breadth and depth was observed after two AZD1222 doses relative to day 0 and relative to MenACWY recipients. Vaccine-associated CD4 TCRs spanned the whole spike protein, with dominant responses in regions 160-218 and 743-854. The 56-69-year group was small, and its depth increase did not reach significance, likely because of low power.

As to this clone: This receptor's antigen is unknown. Base quality data are lacking; no much larger clone is found one base away.

The sample's time point label is to be understood as: baseline before first vaccination. The vaccinee samples were drawn from two UK trials, COV001 and COV002, one of which was a single-blind randomized controlled phase 2/3 trial testing AZD1222 (ChAdOx1 nCoV-19) in healthy adults. For TCRbeta chain sequencing, PBMC samples from trial participants were taken at day 0 and at day 28 after the second dose. The CDR3 regions of human TCRbeta chains were analyzed by immunosequencing. For the original study's pipeline: TCRs in the repertoires were compared against a reference library of SARS-CoV-2-specific TCRs that had been generated with the MIRA antigen-specificity platform. Breadth was defined as the fraction of unique TCRs that were SARS-CoV-2-associated. Depth was defined as the fraction of total T cells that were SARS-CoV-2-associated. Using the MIRA data, every spike-specific TCR was mapped to the spike region that the TCR reacted to and assigned to either a CD4 or a CD8 class. Log10-transformed breadth and depth values were compared by one-way ANOVA with Sidak's multiple comparisons tests. The table comes from immuneACCESS by way of TCRdb, which keeps in-frame sequences with V and J called. Part of the clones is missing from these tables; in studies checked, under half for an unresolved V gene and the rest for unknown reasons. For V, J and clone size, that table is used; D and trimming come from the DNA. The sample table holds roughly 100,000 clones, of which about 89% were seen once. The top ten hold around 19% of the sample.

The CDR3 runs 16 residues from the cysteine to the phenylalanine. Solely the CDR3 DNA is kept, with 48 bases framed from the first base. V was cut back by 5 bases and J by 7 bases, leaving a gap of 22 bases between them. Looking up the germline V gene yields CDR1 SGHRS and CDR2 YFSETQ. This receptor was identified in an adult in good health. Recombination joined TRBV5-1 with TRBJ2-1; matching of 6 bases hints at TRBD1 as the D gene. Sequencing was performed on peripheral blood, taken on day 0 of AZD1222 vaccination. The DNA reads as follows: TGCGCCAGCAGTCCCAATGCGGGCAGGGGATGGAATGAGCAGTTCTTC. It encodes CASSPNAGRGWNEQFF. This CDR3, with the reference TRBV5-1 and TRBJ2-1 proteins standing in past its ends, gives the full variable domain KAGVTQTPRYLIKTRGQQVTLSCSPISGHRSVSWYQQTPGQGLQFLFEYFSETQRNKGNFPGRFSGRQFSNSRSEMNVSTLELGDSALYLCASSPNAGRGWNEQFFGPGTRLTVL.